This is a list of T cell receptor beta chains from one sample in a study of tumor-infiltrating lymphocytes in localized non-small cell lung cancer. Sequencing used immunoSEQ multiplex PCR; TCRdb keeps in-frame clones, though not all of them. The repertoire holds approximately 14,000 clones, with 68% as singletons. Sequencing was performed on uninvolved lung tissue not adjacent to the tumor. The receptors stem from a human donor with non-small cell lung cancer. Each CDR3 is given with its conserved first and last residue. D genes are given only for firm matches. Rows may omit the clone size; those that give it use once, few, many or a size class.

TRBJ1-2 . TRBV19 once TGTGCCACTGGTTGGGCTAACTATGGCTACACCTTC CATGWANYGYTF
TRBJ2-1 TRBD2 TRBV27 . TGTGCCACCCGTTACGGGGGGGCAGATGAGCAGTTCTTC CATRYGGADEQFF
TRBJ1-2 TRBD1 TRBV4-1 . TGCGCCAGCAGCCCTCGGGCAGGGGGCAACTTTAACTATGGCTACACCTTC CASSPRAGGNFNYGYTF
TRBJ2-1 . TRBV5-1 . TGCGCCAGCAGCTTGGGCAGGGGAGGATATGAGCAGTTCTTC CASSLGRGGYEQFF
TRBJ1-5 . TRBV11-2 . TGTGCCAGCAGCTTTGATGGGGATCAGCCCCAGCATTTT CASSFDGDQPQHF
TRBJ1-1 TRBD1 TRBV7-9 . TGTGCCAGCAGCGTTAGACAGGGGGCGCCCACTGAAGCTTTCTTT CASSVRQGAPTEAFF
TRBJ2-3 TRBD2 TRBV5-4 few TGTGCCAGCAGCGGGACTAGCGGGGGGCGTGCAGATACGCAGTATTTT CASSGTSGGRADTQYF
TRBJ2-7 . TRBV21-1 . TGTGCCAGCAGCAAAGAAGGGGCATTAGAAGGCGAGCAGTACTTC CASSKEGALEGEQYF
TRBJ1-5 . TRBV6-1 . TGTGCCAGCAGTGAATCCGGGTTACGGACCCAGCATTTT CASSESGLRTQHF
TRBJ1-5 TRBD1 TRBV9 . TGTGCCAGCAGCGGTGGGACAGGGGATAGCAATCAGCCCCAGCATTTT CASSGGTGDSNQPQHF